These 32 T cell receptor beta chains came from one sample sequenced in a study of blood T cell repertoires in COVID-19. Clones were sequenced by immunoSEQ multiplex PCR, and TCRdb holds only the in-frame ones, with some missing. The data hold about 100,000 clones, with around 79% observed a single time. The sample consisted of peripheral blood. These receptors all come from a man between 65 and 85 years old with active or convalescent COVID-19.

This sequence joins TRBV7-3 and TRBJ2-1; 7 nucleotides line up with TRBD2. CDR1 SGHTA and CDR2 FQGTGA come from the germline V gene. The J segment lost 6 bases and the V segment lost 3 bases, leaving 8 bases of the junction unmatched. The CDR3 covers 15 residues. In nucleotides, the CDR3 is TGTGCCAGCAGCTTGAGCGGGATCCCTCTCAATGAGCAGTTCTTC. This codes for CASSLSGIPLNEQFF.

The chain employs TRBV7-9 and TRBJ2-7; TRBD1 aligns across 10 bases. The germline V gene has CDR1 SEHNR and CDR2 FQNEAQ (reference sequence). There are 15 residues in the CDR3. V shed 4 bases and J 2 bases; nucleotides not matched to a gene: 5. CDR3 in amino acids: CASSSDRGATYEQYF. In DNA, the CDR3 is TGTGCCAGCAGCTCGGACAGGGGGGCAACCTACGAGCAGTACTTC. Full variable domain (rest looked up from reference TRBV7-9 and TRBJ2-7): DTGVSQNPRHKITKRGQNVTFRCDPISEHNRLYWYRQTLGQGPEFLTYFQNEAQLEKSRLLSDRFSAERPKGSFSTLEIQRTEQGDSAMYLCASSSDRGATYEQYFGPGTRLTVT.

The chain joins TRBV7-8 to TRBJ2-2; D gene ambiguous. The CDR3 contains 12 residues. CDR1 is SGHVS, CDR2 FQNEAQ, per germline. V dropped 4 bases and J dropped 3 bases, with 3 bases sitting between them. CDR3 coding DNA: TGTGCCAGCAGCTCCTACACCGGGGAGCTGTTTTTT. It codes for CASSSYTGELFF.

This clone came up once. J is TRBJ2-3 and V is TRBV5-6; possibly TRBD2 for D (5 bases). Germline values: CDR1 SGHDT, CDR2 YYEEEE. Between the trimmed V and J ends, which lost 1 base and 1 base, there was a span of 7 bases. There are 14 residues in the CDR3. The CDR3: CASSLSAGTDTQYF. The DNA for the CDR3 is TGTGCCAGCAGCTTGTCAGCGGGCACAGATACGCAGTATTTT.

A word on this clone: Other nucleotide sequences in the sample specify the same CDR3. The chain is built from TRBV7-3 and TRBJ1-6; no definite D call. This CDR3 is 13 amino acids long. Trimming removed 3 bases from V and 8 bases from J, with 8 bases in between. Germline CDR1 reads SGHTA; CDR2 reads FQGTGA. The CDR3 sequence: CASSFSRDSPLHF. The CDR3 nucleotides are TGTGCCAGCAGCTTCTCTCGGGATTCACCCCTCCACTTT. Complete variable domain (other parts from reference TRBV7-3 and TRBJ1-6): GAGVSQTPSNKVTEKGKYVELRCDPISGHTALYWYRQSLGQGPEFLIYFQGTGAADDSGLPNDRFFAVRPEGSVSTLKIQRTERGDSAVYLCASSFSRDSPLHFGNGTRLTVT.

This sequence joins TRBV7-2 and TRBJ1-4; 7 bases fit TRBD1. The CDR3 spans 14 residues. The junction had 7 bases not matched to a gene; V was cut back by 2 bases and J by 10 bases. CDR1 is SGHTA, CDR2 FQGNSA, per germline. DNA for the CDR3: TGTGCCAGCAGCTTACAGAGGGGGCGAGGAAAACTGTTTTTT. This sequence encodes CASSLQRGRGKLFF. The full variable domain, completed using reference TRBV7-2 and TRBJ1-4, is GAGVSQSPSNKVTEKGKDVELRCDPISGHTALYWYRQSLGQGLEFLIYFQGNSAPDKSGLPSDRFSAERTGGSVSTLTIQRTQQEDSAVYLCASSLQRGRGKLFFGSGTQLSVL.

The chain employs TRBV5-1 and TRBJ2-6; the D gene is possibly TRBD2 (5 bases). CDR3 length: 15 residues. V was shortened by 2 bases and J by 4 bases, with 10 bases between the two germline ends. Germline V gene lookup returns CDR1 SGHRS and CDR2 YFSETQ. CDR3 in DNA: TGCGCCAGCAGCTTACGGGATCGGGGGGCCAACGTCCTGACTTTC. Protein sequence: CASSLRDRGANVLTF.

This clone was picked up a small number of times. The rearrangement joins TRBV29-1 to TRBJ1-2; D may be TRBD1 (5 bases). V was shortened by 2 bases and J by 7 bases, with 14 bases between the two germline ends. Germline loops: CDR1 SQVTM, CDR2 ANQGSEA. This CDR3 contains 13 residues. The DNA for the CDR3 is TGCAGCGTTGAACGGAGTCAGGGCCGTGGCTACACCTTC. As protein: CSVERSQGRGYTF.

This sequence joins TRBV5-1 and TRBJ1-2, with 8 bases matching TRBD1. The CDR3 totals 13 residues. The J segment lost 4 bases and the V segment lost 10 bases, leaving 9 bases of the junction unmatched. Germline loops: CDR1 SGHRS, CDR2 YFSETQ. The CDR3 DNA sequence: TGCGCCTCAAAACCAGGGGGCTCCTATGGCTACACCTTC. It translates to CASKPGGSYGYTF.

This sequence joins TRBV7-9 and TRBJ2-5; 9 bases line up with TRBD2. V lost 5 bases and J lost 4; bases outside the gene matches: 8. The CDR3 totals 15 residues. From germline, CDR1 is SEHNR and CDR2 FQNEAQ (reference sequence). The CDR3 loop is CASSHRREGLETQYF. CDR3 DNA sequence: TGTGCCAGCAGCCACAGGCGGGAGGGCCTAGAGACCCAGTACTTC.

The V gene is TRBV10-3, the J gene TRBJ2-1; 9 nucleotides match TRBD1. Losses at the gene ends were 3 bases for V and 9 bases for J; bases not matched to a gene: 9. The CDR3 consists of 15 residues. Germline loops: CDR1 ENHRY, CDR2 SYGVKD. The CDR3 loop reads CAISDSRDRVSEQFF. The CDR3 bases are TGTGCCATCAGTGATTCACGGGACAGGGTCTCTGAGCAGTTCTTC.

This clone has just a few counts. The chain couples TRBV24-1 to TRBJ2-2; 10 bases are a match to TRBD1. CDR1 is KGHDR, CDR2 SFDVKD, per germline. The CDR3 runs 17 residues. V dropped 3 bases and J dropped 1; count of bases not matched to a gene: 4. The CDR3 DNA sequence: TGTGCCACCAGTGATCCGGACAGGGGGGAGAACACCGGGGAGCTGTTTTTT. It codes for CATSDPDRGENTGELFF.

This chain uses TRBV19 with TRBJ1-5; 8 nucleotides match TRBD1. With V trimmed by 0 bases and J by 5 bases, 3 bases remained unmatched. The CDR3 length is 15 residues. Germline V gives CDR1 LNHDA, CDR2 SQIVND (reference sequence). CDR3 bases: TGTGCCAGTAGTATAGAAGGGACAGGCGATCAGCCCCAGCATTTT. It translates to CASSIEGTGDQPQHF.

The chain combines TRBV5-4 with TRBJ2-2, with 12 nucleotides matching TRBD2. With V trimmed by 3 bases and J by 8 bases, 5 bases remained unmatched. Germline V gene sequence: CDR1 SGHNT, CDR2 YYREEE (reference sequence). This CDR3 has 15 amino acids. CDR3 nucleotide sequence: TGTGCCAGCAGCTCTAAGACTAGCGGGAGAGGGGAGCTGTTTTTT. Protein: CASSSKTSGRGELFF.

The chain joins TRBV6-1 to TRBJ1-1, with 9 bases fitting TRBD1. CDR1 and CDR2 (germline): MNHNS, SASEGT. The CDR3 contains 16 residues. V gave up 4 bases and J gave up 3 bases; unmatched junction bases: 9. The CDR3 loop is CASSVNRGRGDTEAFF. The CDR3 DNA reads TGTGCCAGCAGTGTCAACAGGGGGCGCGGGGACACTGAAGCTTTCTTT.

The chain has TRBV19 and TRBJ2-3, with 15 bases aligning to TRBD2. The germline gives CDR1 LNHDA, CDR2 SQIVND (reference sequence). There are 18 residues in the CDR3. Trimming removed 3 bases from V and 2 bases from J; junction bases left unmatched: 6. The DNA of the CDR3 is TGTGCCAGTAGTATGCCCGGGACTAGCGGGGGGATCACAGATACGCAGTATTTT. It specifies CASSMPGTSGGITDTQYF.

V usage is TRBV4-1 and J usage is TRBJ2-7, with TRBD1 matching 8 bases. Unmatched junction bases numbered 3, after V lost 0 bases and J lost 2 bases. This CDR3 is 15 amino acids long. The germline V gene encodes CDR1 MGHRA and CDR2 YSYEKL. In nucleotides, the CDR3 is TGCGCCAGCAGCCAAGAAGGACAGGGTGCCTACGAGCAGTACTTC. Translated: CASSQEGQGAYEQYF.

The rearrangement joins TRBV19 to TRBJ2-1; the D gene is possibly TRBD2 (6 bases). V was trimmed by 5 bases and J by 4 bases, leaving 18 bases between them. The CDR3 length is 16 residues. The germline V gene encodes CDR1 LNHDA and CDR2 SQIVND (reference sequence). CDR3 nucleotides: TGTGCCAGTAGTTTAGCTACTAGCATAAGATACAATGAGCAGTTCTTC. This encodes CASSLATSIRYNEQFF.

The CDR3 DNA reads TGTGCCAGCAGTGAAGAAGGGAGAGTGGCTTTCTTT. It codes for CASSEEGRVAFF. The genes are TRBV2 and TRBJ1-1; D remains ambiguous. Trimming took off 1 base at V and 11 bases at J, with 11 bases between the two ends. Germline loops: CDR1 SNHLY, CDR2 FYNNEI. CDR3 length: 12 residues.

The CDR3 DNA follows: TGCGCCAGCGCCGACCACAGGGGGACCTCAATCCGTAGGGGGGAGCAGTACTTC. This translates into CASADHRGTSIRRGEQYF. The chain uses TRBV4-1 and TRBJ2-7, with 8 positions matching TRBD1. The germline CDR1 and CDR2 sequences are MGHRA and YSYEKL. The length of the CDR3 is 18 residues. Trimming cost V 8 bases and J 7 bases; bases outside gene matches: 25.

This clone has at least ten counts. The chain employs TRBV7-9 and TRBJ1-4, with 8 bases matching TRBD1. The CDR3 spans 11 residues. V dropped 7 bases and J dropped 12; count of bases not matched to a gene: 4. Germline V CDR1 and CDR2: SEHNR, FQNEAQ (reference sequence). The CDR3: CASTNRGELFF. DNA of the CDR3: TGTGCCAGCACCAACAGGGGGGAACTGTTTTTT. Variable domain in full (rest from reference TRBV7-9 and TRBJ1-4): DTGVSQNPRHKITKRGQNVTFRCDPISEHNRLYWYRQTLGQGPEFLTYFQNEAQLEKSRLLSDRFSAERPKGSFSTLEIQRTEQGDSAMYLCASTNRGELFFGSGTQLSVL.

The chain employs TRBV9 and TRBJ1-2; 8 bases fit TRBD1. CDR3 length: 16 residues. Losses at the gene ends were 0 bases for V and 4 bases for J; bases not matched to a gene: 8. Looked up from germline, CDR1 is SGDLS and CDR2 is YYNGEE. The CDR3 coding sequence is TGTGCCAGCAGCGTAGGGGGGAAGGGGACAGGCTATGGCTACACCTTC. It yields the protein CASSVGGKGTGYGYTF.

This chain connects TRBV5-4 to TRBJ1-6; possible D gene TRBD1, 5 bases. CDR3 length equals 15 residues. V lost 3 bases and J lost 7, with 14 bases in between. CDR1 SGHNT and CDR2 YYREEE come from the germline V gene (reference sequence). CDR3 in amino acids: CASSSRGKRNSPLHF. The CDR3 DNA follows: TGTGCCAGCAGCTCTAGGGGTAAGAGGAATTCACCCCTCCACTTT. Drawing the rest from reference TRBV5-4 and TRBJ1-6, the complete variable domain is ETGVTQSPTHLIKTRGQQVTLRCSSQSGHNTVSWYQQALGQGPQFIFQYYREEENGRGNFPPRFSGLQFPNYSSELNVNALELDDSALYLCASSSRGKRNSPLHFGNGTRLTVT.

A note on this clone: This same CDR3 is encoded by further DNA sequences in the sample. CDR3 loop: CASSLGARQPQHF. In DNA form, the CDR3 reads TGTGCCAGCAGTTTAGGGGCGCGGCAGCCCCAGCATTTT. V is TRBV27 and J is TRBJ1-5, with a possible D match to TRBD1 (5 bases). This CDR3 is 13 amino acids long. The germline V and J ends were trimmed by 2 bases and 7 bases, with 9 bases remaining between them. The germline V gene encodes CDR1 MNHEY and CDR2 SMNVEV (reference sequence).

The chain joins TRBV3-1 (or the pseudogene TRBV3-2) to TRBJ2-5; D may be TRBD2 (6 bases). Germline V lookup: CDR1 LGHDT, CDR2 YNNKEL (reference sequence). This CDR3 is built from 15 residues. Trimming pared 2 bases from V and 1 base from J, leaving 11 bases between. The CDR3 DNA sequence: TGTGCCAGCAGCCAAAGTCGGAGGGCCCAAGAGACCCAGTACTTC. Translated, it gives CASSQSRRAQETQYF.

The rearrangement joins TRBV28 to TRBJ2-5; 12 positions match TRBD2. With 5 bases clipped from V and 5 bases from J, the junction kept 12 bases outside the gene matches. The CDR3 is 17 residues long. The germline CDR1 and CDR2 sequences are MDHEN and SYDVKM. The CDR3 sequence: CASSPPQLAGGRETQYF. The CDR3 DNA follows: TGTGCCAGCAGTCCCCCCCAGCTAGCGGGAGGGAGGGAGACCCAGTACTTC.

This sequence joins TRBV27 and TRBJ2-5; no clear D gene. Germline CDR1 is MNHEY and CDR2 is SMNVEV (reference sequence). V was clipped by 11 bases and J by 5 bases, with 9 bases between them. The CDR3 runs 10 residues. In DNA, the CDR3 is TGTGCCGGCCCGTTTGAGACCCAGTACTTC. Its protein is CAGPFETQYF.

This clone was seen a handful of times. The chain links TRBV5-6 to TRBJ1-5; D is perhaps TRBD1 (5 bases). This CDR3 has 14 amino acids. V was cut by 2 bases and J by 0 bases, with 6 bases left in between. CDR1 is SGHDT, CDR2 YYEEEE, per germline. The CDR3 coding sequence is TGTGCCAGCAGCTTCAGGGATAGCAATCAGCCCCAGCATTTT. It encodes CASSFRDSNQPQHF.

The chain links TRBV30 to TRBJ2-5; 7 positions match TRBD1. The germline CDR1 and CDR2 sequences are GTSNPN and SVGIG (reference sequence). The CDR3 totals 15 residues. Trimming at V came to 5 bases and at J to 3 bases, leaving 12 bases not matched to a gene. Written as DNA, the CDR3 is TGTGCCTGGTCGAGACCCGGGACAGCAAAAGAGACCCAGTACTTC. Protein sequence: CAWSRPGTAKETQYF. The full variable domain, rest sourced from reference TRBV30 and TRBJ2-5, is SQTIHQWPATLVQPVGSPLSLECTVEGTSNPNLYWYRQAAGRGLQLLFYSVGIGQISSEVPQNLSASRPQDRQFILSSKKLLLSDSGFYLCAWSRPGTAKETQYFGPGTRLLVL.

The chain links TRBV6-4 to TRBJ1-5; tentatively, D is TRBD1 (5 bases). The CDR3 covers 16 residues. V was shortened by 7 bases and J by 10 bases, with 26 bases between the two germline ends. Germline V CDR1 and CDR2: MRHNA, SNTAGT. The CDR3: CASTRRSQGTHKPQHF. CDR3 sequence (DNA): TGTGCCAGCACCCGAAGGAGCCAGGGAACTCATAAACCCCAGCATTTT.

The chain joins TRBV28 to TRBJ2-6; perhaps TRBD1 as D (6 bases). Trimming shortened V by 2 bases and J by 4 bases, and 9 bases separated the two germline ends. Looked up from germline, CDR1 is MDHEN and CDR2 is SYDVKM. The CDR3 covers 15 residues. CDR3 amino acids: CASSLEGVGANVLTF. Here the CDR3 DNA reads TGTGCCAGCAGTTTAGAGGGGGTAGGGGCCAACGTCCTGACTTTC.

In its sample, this clone was seen a few times. This chain joins TRBV6-5 and TRBJ2-5; 7 nucleotides match TRBD1. This CDR3 is 15 amino acids long. Per germline, CDR1 MNHEY and CDR2 SVGAGI. V shed 5 bases, J shed 4 bases, and the junction held 10 bases outside the gene matches. The CDR3 here is CASSQPQRQGETQYF. CDR3 DNA sequence: TGTGCCAGCAGTCAACCCCAGAGACAGGGAGAGACCCAGTACTTC.